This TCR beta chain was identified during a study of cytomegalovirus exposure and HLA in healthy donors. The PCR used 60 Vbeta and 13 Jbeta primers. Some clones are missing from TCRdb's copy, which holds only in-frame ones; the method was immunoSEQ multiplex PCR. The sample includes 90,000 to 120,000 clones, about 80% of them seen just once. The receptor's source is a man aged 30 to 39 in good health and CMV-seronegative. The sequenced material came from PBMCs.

The DNA for the CDR3 is TGTGCCAGTAGCATCAGGGGAGGCAATCAGCCCCAGCATTTT. Translating gives CASSIRGGNQPQHF. V gene TRBV19 combines with J gene TRBJ1-5; D possibly corresponds to TRBD1 (6 bases). Germline-derived CDR1 and CDR2 are LNHDA and SQIVND (reference sequence). This CDR3 comprises 14 residues. Trimming removed 6 bases from V and 2 bases from J, with 11 bases in between.